This passage covers 26 T cell receptor beta chains from one sample sequenced in a study of OX40 agonist ivuxolimab in advanced cancers. Sequenced by immunoSEQ multiplex PCR; TCRdb stores in-frame clones only, minus some. The table includes approximately 54,000 clones, 80% to 85% detected once. Here the sequenced sample was CD4+ or CD8+ T cells sorted from blood, taken in a trial of the OX40 agonist ivuxolimab. The receptor source for this set is an adult with an advanced solid tumor such as melanoma, head and neck, liver or kidney cancer.

The V and J genes are TRBV2 and TRBJ1-3; possibly TRBD1 for D (5 bases). This CDR3 is built from 15 residues. Looked up from germline, CDR1 is SNHLY and CDR2 is FYNNEI. The ends were cut back, 10 bases at V and 0 bases at J, with 16 bases in the middle. CDR3 sequence: CATQAQSSSGNTIYF. CDR3 DNA sequence: TGTGCCACACAGGCCCAATCGAGCTCTGGAAACACCATATATTTT.

V is TRBV15 and J is TRBJ2-3, with D possibly being TRBD2 (5 bases). V was shortened by 5 bases and J by 2 bases, with 14 bases between the two germline ends. CDR1 is LNHNV, CDR2 YYDKDF, per germline (reference sequence). The CDR3 has 15 residues. The CDR3 protein is CATSVGGGVTDTQYF. The DNA for the CDR3 is TGTGCCACCAGCGTTGGAGGTGGGGTCACAGATACGCAGTATTTT.

The chain links TRBV7-2 to TRBJ1-4; D might be TRBD1 (6 bases). Trimming cost V 1 base and J 2 bases, with 11 bases left between them. Looked up from germline, CDR1 is SGHTA and CDR2 is FQGNSA. The CDR3 runs to 16 residues. As DNA, the CDR3 is TGTGCCAGCAGCTTAGTGGGGGGGGCGACTAATGAAAAACTGTTTTTT. Translated, it gives CASSLVGGATNEKLFF.

This clone was detected a few times. The chain couples TRBV4-3 to TRBJ1-2; TRBD1 aligns across 7 bases. The CDR3 length is 15 residues. J was trimmed by 6 bases and V by 0 bases; bases with no gene match: 7. Germline V gives CDR1 LGHNA, CDR2 YSLEER. For the CDR3, the DNA is TGCGCCAGCAGCCAAGATGGGAGACAGGGAAATGGCTACACCTTC. Amino acid sequence: CASSQDGRQGNGYTF.

The CDR3 reads CASSKRREGSSYNSPLHF. The CDR3 nucleotides are TGTGCCAGCAGCAAAAGACGGGAGGGCAGCTCCTATAATTCACCCCTCCACTTT. This sequence joins TRBV11-1 and TRBJ1-6; no definite D call. The CDR3 covers 18 residues. The germline gives CDR1 SGHAT, CDR2 FQDESV (reference sequence). V lost 5 bases to trimming and J lost 0 bases, with 17 bases between them. Full variable domain (remainder filled in from reference TRBV11-1 and TRBJ1-6): EAEVAQSPRYKITEKSQAVAFWCDPISGHATLYWYRQILGQGPELLVQFQDESVVDDSQLPKDRFSAERLKGVDSTLKIQPAELGDSAMYLCASSKRREGSSYNSPLHFGNGTRLTVT.

The rearrangement joins TRBV7-3 to TRBJ2-7, with 7 bases matching TRBD1. Germline loops: CDR1 SGHTA, CDR2 FQGTGA. After removal of 2 bases from V and 4 bases from J, the junction contained 2 bases not matched to a gene. CDR3 length equals 13 residues. As DNA, the CDR3 is TGTGCCAGCAGCTTAGGGACAGAGTACGAGCAGTACTTC. It yields the protein CASSLGTEYEQYF. Combining the CDR3 with reference TRBV7-3 and TRBJ2-7 gives the whole variable domain GAGVSQTPSNKVTEKGKYVELRCDPISGHTALYWYRQSLGQGPEFLIYFQGTGAADDSGLPNDRFFAVRPEGSVSTLKIQRTERGDSAVYLCASSLGTEYEQYFGPGTRLTVT.

The chain links TRBV7-2 to TRBJ2-5; D perhaps matches TRBD2 (6 bases). This CDR3 contains 13 residues. Germline lookup yields CDR1 SGHTA and CDR2 FQGNSA. V lost 3 bases, J lost 3 bases, and 8 bases lay in between. CDR3 in DNA: TGTGCCAGCAGCTTTGTAGCGGAAGAGACCCAGTACTTC. This sequence encodes CASSFVAEETQYF.

The chain uses TRBV7-8 and TRBJ1-5; D gene unclear. This CDR3 is built from 16 residues. Germline assignment: CDR1 SGHVS and CDR2 FQNEAQ. The germline V and J ends were trimmed by 3 bases and 0 bases, with 12 bases remaining between them. Written as DNA, the CDR3 is TGTGCCAGCAGCTTTGGCGGATGGGGTAGCAATCAGCCCCAGCATTTT. Residues: CASSFGGWGSNQPQHF.

In its sample, this clone was seen once. The gene calls are TRBV9 and TRBJ1-2, with D tentatively TRBD1 (5 bases). From germline, CDR1 is SGDLS and CDR2 YYNGEE. The germline V and J ends were trimmed by 5 bases and 4 bases, with 18 bases remaining between them. The CDR3 extends over 15 amino acids. In DNA form, the CDR3 reads TGTGCCAGCAGTTGGAGTGGGGGAGATGGCTATGGCTACACCTTC. This gives the protein CASSWSGGDGYGYTF. Looking up the rest from reference TRBV9 and TRBJ1-2 gives the full variable domain: DSGVTQTPKHLITATGQRVTLRCSPRSGDLSVYWYQQSLDQGLQFLIQYYNGEERAKGNILERFSAQQFPDLHSELNLSSLELGDSALYFCASSWSGGDGYGYTFGSGTRLTVV.

The rearrangement uses TRBV7-2 and TRBJ2-7; possible D gene TRBD1, 6 bases. V was pared by 5 bases and J by 0 bases, with 14 bases between. Germline V lookup: CDR1 SGHTA, CDR2 FQGNSA. The CDR3 runs 15 residues. The DNA of the CDR3 is TGTGCCAGCAGCCCAAGAACAGGGTCCTCCTACGAGCAGTACTTC. Residues: CASSPRTGSSYEQYF.

This clone has more than one count but fewer than ten. The chain recombines TRBV4-2 with TRBJ2-1; 10 bases are shared with TRBD2. The CDR3 consists of 15 residues. Unmatched junction bases numbered 4, after V lost 4 bases and J lost 4 bases. CDR1 is LGHNA and CDR2 is YNFKEQ in the germline V gene. CDR3 residues: CASSPRTSGYNEQFF. DNA for the CDR3: TGTGCCAGCAGCCCCCGGACTAGCGGTTACAATGAGCAGTTCTTC.

The rearrangement uses TRBV5-8 and TRBJ2-3; D unresolved. The V gene lost 3 bases and the J gene lost 0 bases, with 8 bases spanning the gap. Germline loops: CDR1 SGHTS, CDR2 YDEGEE. The length of the CDR3 is 14 residues. The chain's CDR3 is CASSSQLSTDTQYF. DNA of the CDR3: TGTGCCAGCAGCTCCCAACTAAGCACAGATACGCAGTATTTT.

This clone has only a few counts. J is TRBJ1-4 and V is TRBV2; tentative D call: TRBD1 (5 bases). Deletions cut 6 bases from V and 7 bases from J, with 15 bases between. CDR3 size: 14 residues. From germline, CDR1 is SNHLY and CDR2 FYNNEI. This chain's CDR3 is CASRRQPTLEKLFF. CDR3 coding DNA: TGTGCCAGCAGACGACAGCCCACGCTTGAAAAACTGTTTTTT.

The sample holds one count of this clone. This chain connects TRBV7-2 to TRBJ1-2; tentative D call: TRBD1 (5 bases). V was trimmed by 5 bases and J by 7 bases, leaving 17 bases between them. Germline V gene data show CDR1 as SGHTA and CDR2 as FQGNSA. The CDR3 is 14 residues long. The CDR3 DNA reads as TGTGCCAGCAGCCCCGGGGGGGGATGGGGTGGCTACACCTTC. Translated, it gives CASSPGGGWGGYTF.

V usage is TRBV6-5 and J usage is TRBJ1-2; D gene unclear. Between the trimmed V and J ends, which lost 2 bases and 4 bases, there was a span of 11 bases. CDR1 and CDR2 from the germline V gene are MNHEY and SVGAGI. The CDR3 runs to 14 residues. CDR3 in amino acids: CASSYIGSTYGYTF. Written as DNA, the CDR3 is TGTGCCAGCAGTTACATCGGGTCAACCTATGGCTACACCTTC.

The chain recombines TRBV11-2 with TRBJ2-7, with D perhaps TRBD2 (7 bases). CDR1 and CDR2 from the germline V gene are SGHAT and FQNNGV. The length of the CDR3 is 15 residues. The V end lost 7 bases, the J end lost 2 bases, and 18 bases lay between the germline ends. CDR3 region: CASTKGGQGPYEQYF. DNA of the CDR3: TGTGCCAGCACCAAGGGGGGGCAGGGGCCCTACGAGCAGTACTTC.

This chain joins TRBV6-1 and TRBJ1-5, with TRBD1 identical over 8 bases. The trim removed 4 bases at V and 4 bases at J, leaving 6 bases unmatched. This CDR3 is 15 amino acids long. Germline CDR1 reads MNHNS; CDR2 reads SASEGT. CDR3 in amino acids: CASSGPGQVNQPQHF. The CDR3, as DNA: TGTGCCAGCAGTGGCCCGGGACAGGTAAATCAGCCCCAGCATTTT.

The chain is built from TRBV7-2 and TRBJ2-2, with D perhaps TRBD2 (6 bases). This CDR3 has 16 amino acids. CDR1 is SGHTA, CDR2 FQGNSA, per germline. The V gene lost 1 base and the J gene lost 6 bases, with 15 bases spanning the gap. The chain's CDR3 is CASSLEMAGLPGELFF. In DNA, the CDR3 is TGTGCCAGCAGCTTAGAGATGGCGGGGTTGCCCGGGGAGCTGTTTTTT.

This chain connects TRBV6-1 to TRBJ1-2; D not resolved. CDR1 is MNHNS and CDR2 is SASEGT in the germline V gene. The ends were cut back, 1 base at V and 4 bases at J, with 7 bases in the middle. This CDR3 spans 13 amino acids. The CDR3 DNA is TGTGCCAGCAGTGAAGGGGTGGGCTATGGCTACACCTTC. As protein: CASSEGVGYGYTF.

This clone has only a few counts. This rearrangement joins TRBV4-1 to TRBJ2-7; 7 bases are a match to TRBD2. The CDR3 has 15 amino acids. Looked up from germline, CDR1 is MGHRA and CDR2 is YSYEKL. The trim removed 2 bases at V and 6 bases at J, leaving 10 bases unmatched. Written as DNA, the CDR3 is TGCGCCAGCAGCCAATTTTCGCTAGCGGATACCGAGCAGTACTTC. Translation: CASSQFSLADTEQYF.

CDR3 nucleotides: TGTGCCACCAGCAGAGTCGGGGGTAATAATGAAAAACTGTTTTTT. As protein: CATSRVGGNNEKLFF. The chain links TRBV15 to TRBJ1-4, with D possibly being TRBD1 (5 bases). The germline gives CDR1 LNHNV, CDR2 YYDKDF (reference sequence). V lost 1 base, J lost 4 bases, and 10 bases lay in between. CDR3 length: 15 amino acids.

This sequence joins TRBV7-9 and TRBJ1-1, with D unclear. CDR1 and CDR2 (germline): SEHNR, FQNEAQ (reference sequence). This CDR3 region has 14 residues. V was trimmed by 5 bases and J by 1 base, leaving 11 bases between them. CDR3 DNA: TGTGCCAGCAGCCCGTCGGACGAGAACACTGAAGCTTTCTTT. Its translation: CASSPSDENTEAFF.

The DNA for the CDR3 is TGTGCCAGCAGGAGGGGGACAAGTAGCAATCAGCCCCAGCATTTT. Amino acid sequence: CASRRGTSSNQPQHF. V usage is TRBV2 and J usage is TRBJ1-5; possibly TRBD1 for D (6 bases). Germline lookup yields CDR1 SNHLY and CDR2 FYNNEI. The V and J ends lost 6 bases and 0 bases respectively, with 12 bases between them. The CDR3 covers 15 residues.

V usage is TRBV18 and J usage is TRBJ1-4, with 7 bases aligning to TRBD1. Germline assignment: CDR1 KGHSH and CDR2 LQKENI. V gave up 5 bases and J gave up 15 bases; unmatched junction bases: 12. The CDR3 contains 13 residues. The CDR3 coding sequence is TGTGCCAGCTCAACAACAGGGGTCGGGAAGGTGTTTTTT. This gives the protein CASSTTGVGKVFF. The whole variable domain, remainder taken from reference TRBV18 and TRBJ1-4, is NAGVMQNPRHLVRRRGQEARLRCSPMKGHSHVYWYRQLPEEGLKFMVYLQKENIIDESGMPKERFSAEFPKEGPSILRIQQVVRGDSAAYFCASSTTGVGKVFFGSGTQLSVL.

The V call is TRBV7-2, the J call TRBJ1-5, with D possibly TRBD1 on 5 matching bases. Trimming took 6 bases from V and 7 from J, leaving 22 bases between them. CDR3 length: 16 amino acids. The germline gives CDR1 SGHTA, CDR2 FQGNSA. CDR3: CASRRSGMSDGQPQHF. The CDR3, as DNA: TGTGCCAGCAGAAGATCAGGGATGTCGGACGGACAGCCCCAGCATTTT.

V usage is TRBV2 and J usage is TRBJ2-2; either TRBD1 or TRBD2 may supply D (6 bases each). CDR3 length equals 15 residues. V lost 7 bases, J lost 3 bases, and 15 bases lay in between. The germline V gene encodes CDR1 SNHLY and CDR2 FYNNEI. The CDR3, as DNA: TGTGCCAGCACGAGAAGGGGGGCGGACACCGGGGAGCTGTTTTTT. Translating gives CASTRRGADTGELFF.